This TCR beta chain was sequenced during a study of T-cell reconstitution after alpha-beta-depleted transplantation in children. Germline V gene sequence: CDR1 SGHRS, CDR2 YFSETQ. V shed 7 bases and J shed 3 bases, with 20 bases lying between them. The CDR3 runs 15 residues. The TCRbeta library was prepared with unique molecular identifiers. TCRdb redid the calling of the PCR reads with MiXCR, one entry per CDR3 protein. Here the sample spans 350,000 to 450,000 distinct CDR3 sequences, about 14% being singletons. This clonotype showed up just a few times. This clonotype originated in a human donor who donated a stem cell graft to a child with Fanconi anemia. The source material was PBMCs, sampled from the stem cell graft. The chain carries TRBV5-1 and TRBJ2-7, with D possibly being TRBD2 (6 bases). For the CDR3, the DNA is TGCGCCAGCCGGTCTGGGGACTCAACTATCTACGAGCAGTACTTC. This sequence encodes CASRSGDSTIYEQYF. The full variable domain, rest sourced from reference TRBV5-1 and TRBJ2-7, is KAGVTQTPRYLIKTRGQQVTLSCSPISGHRSVSWYQQTPGQGLQFLFEYFSETQRNKGNFPGRFSGRQFSNSRSEMNVSTLELGDSALYLCASRSGDSTIYEQYFGPGTRLTVT.